The present TCR beta chain was sequenced within a study of cytomegalovirus exposure and HLA in healthy donors. Study-level points and caveats: An apparent linkage of common viral pathogens to several of the most significant clusters emerged in a later analysis.

Per germline, CDR1 KGHSH and CDR2 LQKENI. With V trimmed by 4 bases and J by 7 bases, 10 bases remained unmatched. The CDR3 sequence is 15 residues long. As regards this clone: What it binds is not known.

PCR primers comprised 60 Vbeta and 13 Jbeta primers. Data came from immunoSEQ multiplex PCR; TCRdb stores just in-frame clones and leaves some out. The sample lists 130,000 or so clones; around four fifths were seen once. This chain links TRBV18 with TRBJ1-5, with TRBD1 matching 7 bases. Sequencing used PBMCs. This receptor was obtained from a man aged 35-49 years in good health and CMV-seronegative. The CDR3 DNA reads as TGTGCCAGCTCACTTCAACAGGGGCCAGGGCAGCCCCAGCATTTT. Residues: CASSLQQGPGQPQHF.